Below are 16 T cell receptor beta chains sequenced from a single sample in a study of blood T cell repertoires in COVID-19 (dated by TCRdb to 2020 to 2021). Library construction relied on the immunoSEQ multiplex PCR assay. Not all clones reach the TCRdb copy of this immuneACCESS table, which keeps in-frame sequences only. Checked studies attribute under half of the gap to unresolved V genes and leave the rest unexplained. The sample includes approximately 150,000 clones, with approximately 81% observed a single time. Over 8% of the sample is held by the ten biggest clonotypes. Specimen: peripheral blood. These receptors were taken from a human donor in a cohort sampled during active COVID-19.

This chain joins TRBV6-2 or TRBV6-3 and TRBJ1-6; D unclear. Germline V lookup: CDR1 MNHEY, CDR2 SVGEGT. CDR3 length: 14 residues. V lost 5 bases to trimming and J lost 5 bases, with 10 bases between them. CDR3 in amino acids: CASSTGSNNSPLHF. The CDR3 nucleotides read TGTGCCAGCAGTACCGGGAGCAATAATTCACCCCTCCACTTT.

This chain links TRBV27 with TRBJ2-6; D ambiguous. The CDR3 has 14 residues. Germline V gives CDR1 MNHEY, CDR2 SMNVEV (reference sequence). V lost 2 bases, J lost 0 bases, and 2 bases lay in between. CDR3 bases: TGTGCCAGCAGTTTACTCTCTGGGGCCAACGTCCTGACTTTC. Its protein product is CASSLLSGANVLTF.

The chain combines TRBV7-8 with TRBJ2-7, with 10 bases matching TRBD1. The CDR3 runs 19 residues. V lost 5 bases and J lost 0; bases outside the gene matches: 16. CDR1 and CDR2 (germline): SGHVS, FQNEAQ. The DNA of the CDR3 is TGTGCCAGCAGCCAACGCCGGATCGGACAGGGGGGCGGCTCCTACGAGCAGTACTTC. This gives the protein CASSQRRIGQGGGSYEQYF.

V usage is TRBV10-1 and J usage is TRBJ1-6; TRBD1 might be the D (5 bases). V shed 5 bases and J shed 10 bases, with 12 bases lying between them. The CDR3 loop spans 13 amino acids. Germline V gene sequence: CDR1 WNHNN, CDR2 SYGVQD (reference sequence). The CDR3 DNA is TGCGCCAGCAGTAGTGGGGCGGCCTCACCCCTCCACTTT. This translates into CASSSGAASPLHF.

This clone was seen just once. The rearrangement joins TRBV7-2 to TRBJ2-7; possible D gene TRBD1, 5 bases. The germline V gene has CDR1 SGHTA and CDR2 FQGNSA. V lost 3 bases, J lost 7 bases, and 13 bases lay in between. The CDR3 has 13 residues. The CDR3 DNA reads TGTGCCAGCAGCTTCCGAGACAGCATAGAGCAGTACTTC. As protein: CASSFRDSIEQYF.

This clone was seen more than once but under ten times. The chain uses TRBV28 and TRBJ2-5; tentatively, D is TRBD2 (5 bases). The CDR3 sequence is 12 residues long. V was trimmed by 7 bases and J by 7 bases, leaving 13 bases between them. Germline V gene sequence: CDR1 MDHEN, CDR2 SYDVKM. CDR3 sequence: CASTPPRGTQYF. The CDR3 DNA sequence: TGTGCCAGCACCCCCCCTCGGGGGACCCAGTACTTC.

The chain uses TRBV7-6 and TRBJ2-6, with 8 bases lining up with TRBD1. Germline CDR1 is SGHVS and CDR2 is FNYEAQ. CDR3 size: 16 residues. V shed 5 bases, J shed 4 bases, and the junction held 7 bases outside the gene matches. CDR3 bases: TGTGCCAGCAGCCAACGGACAGGGTTCGGGGCCAACGTCCTGACTTTC. Amino acids: CASSQRTGFGANVLTF.

V gene TRBV18 combines with J gene TRBJ1-4, with 7 nucleotides matching TRBD1. The germline V gene encodes CDR1 KGHSH and CDR2 LQKENI. There are 17 residues in the CDR3. J gave up 7 bases and V 1 base, and 12 bases lay outside the gene matches. The CDR3 sequence: CASSPQRLTGLGEKLFF. DNA of the CDR3: TGTGCCAGCTCACCACAACGTTTGACAGGGCTGGGTGAAAAACTGTTTTTT.

The rearrangement uses TRBV3-1 (or the pseudogene TRBV3-2) and TRBJ2-1; D not certain. Germline CDR1 is LGHDT and CDR2 is YNNKEL (reference sequence). Trimming removed 2 bases at V and 9 bases at J, with 8 bases between. The CDR3 length is 12 residues. CDR3: CASSQSPTEQFF. CDR3 in DNA: TGTGCCAGCAGCCAAAGTCCTACTGAGCAGTTCTTC.

The DNA of the CDR3 is TGTGCCAGCAGTCACGACCCGGGTGAGACCCAGTACTTC. It codes for CASSHDPGETQYF. The chain combines TRBV5-6 with TRBJ2-5; the D is unclear. Looked up from germline, CDR1 is SGHDT and CDR2 is YYEEEE. V lost 5 bases to trimming and J lost 5 bases, with 13 bases between them. The CDR3 length is 13 residues.

The sample holds a few counts of this clone. The gene calls are TRBV7-2 and TRBJ1-2, with TRBD1 identical over 10 bases. The germline gives CDR1 SGHTA, CDR2 FQGNSA. The CDR3 runs to 15 residues. The J segment lost 2 bases and the V segment lost 3 bases, leaving 3 bases of the junction unmatched. CDR3 amino acids: CASSFPGQGNYGYTF. The CDR3 DNA sequence: TGTGCCAGCAGCTTTCCGGGACAGGGGAACTATGGCTACACCTTC.

The chain carries TRBV6-2 or TRBV6-3 and TRBJ1-4; no clear D gene. V was trimmed by 1 base and J by 7 bases, leaving 13 bases between them. This CDR3 has 15 residues. Per the germline V gene, CDR1 is MNHEY and CDR2 is SVGEGT. CDR3 loop: CASSYLGERGEKLFF. CDR3 coding DNA: TGTGCCAGCAGTTACTTGGGAGAGCGTGGTGAAAAACTGTTTTTT.

This chain joins TRBV28 and TRBJ2-3; 9 nucleotides match TRBD2. The CDR3 runs to 15 residues. V shed 6 bases, J shed 0 bases, and the junction held 4 bases outside the gene matches. The germline V gene encodes CDR1 MDHEN and CDR2 SYDVKM. In DNA, the CDR3 is TGTGCCAGCAGCCGAAGCGGGAGGAGCACAGATACGCAGTATTTT. This translates into CASSRSGRSTDTQYF.

The V call is TRBV3-1 (or the pseudogene TRBV3-2), the J call TRBJ2-7, with TRBD2 identical over 10 bases. The germline V gene encodes CDR1 LGHDT and CDR2 YNNKEL (reference sequence). V gave up 0 bases and J gave up 0 bases; unmatched junction bases: 5. This CDR3 contains 17 residues. DNA of the CDR3: TGTGCCAGCAGCCAAGATGTCCCTAGCGGGAGCTCCTACGAGCAGTACTTC. Its protein is CASSQDVPSGSSYEQYF.

The rearrangement uses TRBV7-9 and TRBJ2-7; 7 bases match TRBD1. The V and J ends lost 5 bases and 6 bases, in that order; junction bases with no gene match: 19. The V gene's germline CDR1 is SEHNR and CDR2 FQNEAQ (reference sequence). The CDR3 spans 17 residues. The CDR3, as DNA: TGTGCCAGCAGCGATAACAACCTCCCAAGCACAGGGGTCGAGCAGTACTTC. This translates into CASSDNNLPSTGVEQYF.

The rearrangement links TRBV27 to TRBJ2-1, with 9 nucleotides matching TRBD2. The CDR3 is 14 residues long. Germline V gene data show CDR1 as MNHEY and CDR2 as SMNVEV (reference sequence). The junction had 6 bases not matched to a gene; V was cut back by 6 bases and J by 6 bases. CDR3 region: CASSYSGRSNEQFF. CDR3 DNA: TGTGCCAGCAGCTATAGCGGGAGAAGCAATGAGCAGTTCTTC.